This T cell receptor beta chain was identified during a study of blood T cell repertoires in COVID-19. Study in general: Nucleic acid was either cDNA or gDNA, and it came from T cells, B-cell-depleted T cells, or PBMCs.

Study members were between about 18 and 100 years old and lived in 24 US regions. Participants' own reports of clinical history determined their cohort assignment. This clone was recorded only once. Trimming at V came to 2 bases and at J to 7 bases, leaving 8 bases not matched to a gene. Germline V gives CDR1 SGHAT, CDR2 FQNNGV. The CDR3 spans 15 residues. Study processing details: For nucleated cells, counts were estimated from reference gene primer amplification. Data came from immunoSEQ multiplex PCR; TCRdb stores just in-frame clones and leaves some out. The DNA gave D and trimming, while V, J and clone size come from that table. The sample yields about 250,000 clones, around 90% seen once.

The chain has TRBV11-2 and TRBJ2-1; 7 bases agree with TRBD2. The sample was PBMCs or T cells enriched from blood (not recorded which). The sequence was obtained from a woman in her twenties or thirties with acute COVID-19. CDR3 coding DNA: TGTGCCAGCAGCTTATGGCGGGAGCCGGTTAATGAGCAGTTCTTC. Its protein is CASSLWREPVNEQFF.